This record covers a single T cell receptor (beta chain). The sample is drawn from a study of blood T cell repertoires in COVID-19. Study overall: T cells, B-cell-depleted T cells, or PBMCs supplied cDNA or gDNA.

Authors' analysis steps: Amplification with reference gene primers provided the estimates of nucleated cell counts. The repertoire was sequenced with immunoSEQ multiplex PCR; TCRdb's copy has only in-frame clones and lacks some. The DNA gave D and trimming, while V, J and clone size come from that table. The sample includes fewer than 300,000 clones, 65% to 90% of them seen just once. Sequencing input: peripheral blood. The source is a man aged 45-65 years with active or convalescent COVID-19.

CDR3 bases: TGTGCCAGCAGAGCCACCGGGGAGCTGTTTTTT. Encoded protein: CASRATGELFF. The V gene is TRBV27, the J gene TRBJ2-2; D call uncertain. CDR3 length equals 11 residues. Germline CDR1 reads MNHEY; CDR2 reads SMNVEV (reference sequence). Trimming pared 6 bases from V and 4 bases from J, leaving 3 bases between.